This T cell receptor beta chain was recovered during a study of blood T cell repertoires in COVID-19. The wider study: COVID-19 samples collected from the United States, Italy and Spain covered acute and convalescent phases. From T cells, B-cell-depleted T cells, or PBMCs came the material, which was cDNA or gDNA.

As originally analysed: Estimated nucleated cell counts came from reference gene primer amplification. Sequenced by immunoSEQ multiplex PCR; TCRdb stores in-frame clones only, minus some. V and J calls and clone size are given by that table; D and trimming were obtained from the DNA. The table lists some 700,000 clones, 70% to 90% of them singletons. Germline V CDR1 and CDR2: SGDLS, YYNGEE. V lost 0 bases and J 1 base, leaving 10 bases between the germline ends. This CDR3 has 15 amino acids. The genes are TRBV9 and TRBJ1-1; the D is unclear. Sample: peripheral blood. This clonotype was obtained from a woman under 30 with acute or convalescent COVID-19. The CDR3: CASSVEARGNTEAFF. CDR3 nucleotides: TGTGCCAGCAGCGTAGAGGCTCGAGGGAACACTGAAGCTTTCTTT. Looking up the rest from reference TRBV9 and TRBJ1-1 gives the full variable domain: DSGVTQTPKHLITATGQRVTLRCSPRSGDLSVYWYQQSLDQGLQFLIQYYNGEERAKGNILERFSAQQFPDLHSELNLSSLELGDSALYFCASSVEARGNTEAFFGQGTRLTVV.